Following are 11 T cell receptor beta chains from one sample sequenced in a study of T cell repertoires in cytomegalovirus infection. TCRdb itself ran the reads through MiXCR, one entry per CDR3 protein. The sample contains hundreds of thousands of distinct CDR3 sequences, roughly 17% of which appear only once. The material sequenced was PBMCs. The receptor set was obtained from a human donor in good health (CMV status not recorded). Some clones in this sample may be carry-over from other donors' samples.

The chain links TRBV18 to TRBJ2-7; no firm D call. Germline V gene sequence: CDR1 KGHSH, CDR2 LQKENI. V shed 2 bases and J shed 4 bases, with 15 bases lying between them. The CDR3 sequence is 15 residues long. CDR3 in amino acids: CASSPSTDRPYEQYF. In DNA, the CDR3 is TGTGCCAGCTCACCATCTACGGACCGTCCTTACGAGCAGTACTTC. The full variable domain, with the rest looked up from reference TRBV18 and TRBJ2-7, is NAGVMQNPRHLVRRRGQEARLRCSPMKGHSHVYWYRQLPEEGLKFMVYLQKENIIDESGMPKERFSAEFPKEGPSILRIQQVVRGDSAAYFCASSPSTDRPYEQYFGPGTRLTVT.

This clonotype was detected ten times or more. The chain combines TRBV7-2 with TRBJ1-2, with D possibly being TRBD1 (5 bases). The CDR3 spans 13 residues. Trimming shortened V by 7 bases and J by 5 bases, and 14 bases separated the two germline ends. CDR1 SGHTA and CDR2 FQGNSA come from the germline V gene. The CDR3 bases are TGTGCCAGCACCAGCCTCGACAGATATGGCTACACCTTC. Protein: CASTSLDRYGYTF. The whole variable domain, filled in from reference TRBV7-2 and TRBJ1-2, reads GAGVSQSPSNKVTEKGKDVELRCDPISGHTALYWYRQSLGQGLEFLIYFQGNSAPDKSGLPSDRFSAERTGGSVSTLTIQRTQQEDSAVYLCASTSLDRYGYTFGSGTRLTVV.

V is TRBV2 and J is TRBJ2-7; TRBD1 agrees at 7 bases. V dropped 8 bases and J dropped 11; count of bases not matched to a gene: 15. CDR1 is SNHLY and CDR2 is FYNNEI in the germline V gene. This CDR3 region has 13 residues. CDR3 nucleotides: TGTGCCAGCGCTGAGGGGGCGTTCAGCTCGGAGTACTTC. Its protein product is CASAEGAFSSEYF. The full variable domain, with the rest looked up from reference TRBV2 and TRBJ2-7, is EPEVTQTPSHQVTQMGQEVILRCVPISNHLYFYWYRQILGQKVEFLVSFYNNEISEKSEIFDDQFSVERPDGSNFTLKIRSTKLEDSAMYFCASAEGAFSSEYFGPGTRLTVT.

The chain recombines TRBV12-3 or TRBV12-4 with TRBJ2-1; 9 positions match TRBD2. V was pared by 5 bases and J by 7 bases, with 9 bases of the junction left unmatched. The CDR3 consists of 15 residues. The DNA for the CDR3 is TGTGCCAGCAGTCCCGCGGGGGGGCTTAGGAATGAGCAGTTCTTC. This encodes CASSPAGGLRNEQFF.

V is TRBV20-1 and J is TRBJ2-1; 12 bases are shared with TRBD2. Trimming at V came to 3 bases and at J to 8 bases, leaving 8 bases not matched to a gene. CDR1 is DFQATT, CDR2 SNEGSKA, per germline (reference sequence). CDR3 length equals 15 residues. CDR3 in amino acids: CSASGLAGRGDEQFF. The CDR3 coding sequence is TGCAGTGCTAGCGGACTAGCGGGGAGGGGGGATGAGCAGTTCTTC.

The chain links TRBV6-1 to TRBJ1-4, with D possibly TRBD1 on 5 matching bases. Germline CDR1 reads MNHNS; CDR2 reads SASEGT. The CDR3 is made up of 16 amino acids. Trimming pared 0 bases from V and 8 bases from J, leaving 16 bases between. CDR3 residues: CASSEASFKQGEKLFF. In nucleotides, the CDR3 is TGTGCCAGCAGTGAAGCTAGCTTTAAGCAGGGCGAAAAACTGTTTTTT.

V usage is TRBV20-1 and J usage is TRBJ1-4; perhaps TRBD1 as D (5 bases). Per the germline V gene, CDR1 is DFQATT and CDR2 is SNEGSKA (reference sequence). The V end was cut by 2 bases, the J end by 2 bases, with 18 bases between. The CDR3 is 17 residues long. The CDR3: CSARPQAQGGTNEKLFF. CDR3 in DNA: TGCAGTGCTAGACCCCAAGCCCAGGGTGGGACTAATGAAAAACTGTTTTTT.

J is TRBJ1-6 and V is TRBV19, with D perhaps matching TRBD1 (5 bases). Germline-derived CDR1 and CDR2 are LNHDA and SQIVND (reference sequence). The CDR3 runs to 16 residues. V was trimmed by 10 bases and J by 6 bases, leaving 22 bases between them. The CDR3 sequence is CATSTVSGWSNSPLHF. The CDR3 DNA reads TGTGCCACTTCGACAGTTTCAGGATGGTCTAATTCACCCCTCCACTTT.

This clonotype came up many times. The chain links TRBV6-2 or TRBV6-3 to TRBJ1-5; D remains ambiguous. Germline V gene data show CDR1 as MNHEY and CDR2 as SVGEGT. The CDR3 is 16 amino acids. V lost 4 bases, J lost 2 bases, and 15 bases lay in between. CDR3 DNA: TGTGCCAGCAGTTCCCCCCCAAGTCCTGGCAATCAGCCCCAGCATTTT. Its translation: CASSSPPSPGNQPQHF.

The CDR3 sequence is CASGLPGQSPEAFF. CDR3 bases: TGTGCTAGTGGCCTACCGGGACAGTCGCCTGAAGCTTTCTTT. This chain links TRBV12-5 with TRBJ1-1; 7 bases align to TRBD1. V lost 6 bases to trimming and J lost 6 bases; unmatched junction nucleotides: 10. CDR1 LGHNT and CDR2 FRNRAP come from the germline V gene. The length of the CDR3 is 14 residues.

The chain employs TRBV7-9 and TRBJ1-1; TRBD1 might be the D (5 bases). Trimming took off 5 bases at V and 0 bases at J, with 13 bases between the two ends. This CDR3 comprises 15 residues. Germline V gene sequence: CDR1 SEHNR, CDR2 FQNEAQ (reference sequence). The DNA for the CDR3 is TGTGCCAGCAGCCCCTCCGGGACCATGAACACTGAAGCTTTCTTT. It yields the protein CASSPSGTMNTEAFF. Complete variable domain (other parts from reference TRBV7-9 and TRBJ1-1): DTGVSQNPRHKITKRGQNVTFRCDPISEHNRLYWYRQTLGQGPEFLTYFQNEAQLEKSRLLSDRFSAERPKGSFSTLEIQRTEQGDSAMYLCASSPSGTMNTEAFFGQGTRLTVV.